This TCR beta chain was profiled in a study of regulatory T cells in long-lasting Graves disease. Whole-study findings and limits: Gene preferences differed: TRBV28, TRBJ1-2, TRBJ2-5 in persistent cases. The TCR repertoire of persistent Graves' patients was less diverse than that of newly diagnosed ones. Possibly, accuracy suffered from the small sample size.

Time point meaning: persistent/refractory GD, antithyroid drugs over 5 years with positive TRAb. The TCR library was made from RNA extracted from PBMCs. A peripheral blood sample, around 8.5 milliliters in volume, was drawn into EDTA tubes. About this clonotype: Its antigen is not identified. With a much larger clone just one base away, this may be a read error.

Building the TCR beta libraries relied on iRepertoire HTBI primers, and CDR3 regions underwent Arm-PCR. TCRdb itself ran the multiplex PCR reads through MiXCR, one entry per CDR3 protein. Counted here are approximately 400,000 distinct CDR3 sequences, roughly 25% occurring once; the ten biggest clones make up approximately 28%. V was pared by 1 base and J by 1 base, with 16 bases between. The CDR3 spans 17 residues. Germline V gene sequence: CDR1 SGHAT, CDR2 FQNNGV. The specimen was peripheral blood mononuclear cells (PBMCs), collected when the disease was refractory, from a patient treated with antithyroid drugs. The V gene is TRBV11-2, the J gene TRBJ1-1; weak D call: TRBD1 (6 bases). The receptor was derived from a middle-aged woman with Graves disease. The DNA for the CDR3 is TGTGCCAGCAGCTTAGCCAGACGGGGGGCCAAGAACACTGAAGCTTTCTTT. This sequence encodes CASSLARRGAKNTEAFF.